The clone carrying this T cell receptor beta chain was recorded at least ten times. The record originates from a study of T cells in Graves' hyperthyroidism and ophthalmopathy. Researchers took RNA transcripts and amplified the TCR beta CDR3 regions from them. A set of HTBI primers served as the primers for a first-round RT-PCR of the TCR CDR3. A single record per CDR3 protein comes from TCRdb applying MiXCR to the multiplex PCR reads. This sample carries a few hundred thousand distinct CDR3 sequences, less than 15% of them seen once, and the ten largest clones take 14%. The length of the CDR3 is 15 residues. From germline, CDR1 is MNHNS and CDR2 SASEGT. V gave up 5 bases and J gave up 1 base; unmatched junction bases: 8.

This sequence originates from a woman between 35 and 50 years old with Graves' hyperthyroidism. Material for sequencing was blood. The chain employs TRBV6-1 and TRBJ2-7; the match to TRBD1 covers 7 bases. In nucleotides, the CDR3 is TGTGCCAGCAGTAAATACCGGGACAGATCCTACGAGCAGTACTTC. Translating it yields CASSKYRDRSYEQYF.